This entry is about one TCR beta chain. What it recognizes is unknown. Germline and junction disagree at one end, which may indicate a read error. The data stem from a study of cytomegalovirus exposure and HLA in healthy donors. PCR primers comprised 60 Vbeta and 13 Jbeta primers. Using immunoSEQ multiplex PCR, the repertoire was profiled, and TCRdb retains in-frame clones only, with some absent. The repertoire holds some 130,000 clones, with around 80% as singletons. Whole-study findings and limits: The classifier reportedly diagnosed cytomegalovirus status with high specificity and sensitivity. Later work found most CMV-associated TCR beta chains apparently HLA-restricted.

The CDR3 sequence is 14 residues long. The germline V gene has CDR1 KGHSH and CDR2 LQKENI. The genes are TRBV18 and TRBJ2-7; D is unclear. Sequences were obtained from PBMCs. The TCR originated in a man aged 35-49 years in good health and CMV-seropositive. CDR3 in amino acids: CASPPLVIRYEQYF. The CDR3 DNA reads as TGTGCCAGCCCACCGTTAGTAATTCGCTACGAGCAGTACTTC.